This T cell receptor beta chain emerged from a study of blood T cell repertoires in COVID-19. About the study: Specimens from acute and convalescent COVID-19 originated in the United States, Italy and Spain. From T cells, B-cell-depleted T cells, or PBMCs came the material, which was cDNA or gDNA.

J was trimmed by 5 bases and V by 5 bases; bases with no gene match: 8. The V gene's germline CDR1 is SNHLY and CDR2 FYNNEI. This CDR3 has 15 residues. Only in-frame clones appear in the TCRdb table, and some are missing; sequencing was by immunoSEQ multiplex PCR. The data contain 45,000 to 60,000 clones, around 83% of them seen just once; the ten biggest clones take up under 20%. This clonotype originated in a human donor in a cohort sampled during active COVID-19. The source material was peripheral blood. J is TRBJ2-3 and V is TRBV2; 9 bases are shared with TRBD1. CDR3 amino acids: CASSSDRGAGDTQYF. CDR3 nucleotides: TGTGCCAGCAGTTCGGACAGGGGCGCGGGAGATACGCAGTATTTT. Complete variable domain (other parts from reference TRBV2 and TRBJ2-3): EPEVTQTPSHQVTQMGQEVILRCVPISNHLYFYWYRQILGQKVEFLVSFYNNEISEKSEIFDDQFSVERPDGSNFTLKIRSTKLEDSAMYFCASSSDRGAGDTQYFGPGTRLTVL.